This TCR beta chain was captured in a study of blood T cells in healthy people across ages. About the research overall: Researchers report that template switching captured about one barcoded beta molecule per two T cells. Broader study findings: Diversity was higher, and naive CD4+ cells more numerous, in long-lived donors than in aged donors. Among T cells, TCR beta diversity per million cells dropped roughly linearly as age rose.

This clonotype has a count of ten or more. Its antigen is still unknown. No fewer than 6.5 million PBMCs went into each sample. J gave up 1 base and V 7 bases, and 6 bases lay outside the gene matches. This CDR3 has 14 residues. The V gene's germline CDR1 is SQVTM and CDR2 ANQGSEA. PCR was performed a second time for about 7 to 11 cycles using a sample-barcoded 5' primer and a J-beta primer mix. Each CDR3 protein gets one entry after TCRdb re-called the 5' RACE reads with MiXCR. Among roughly 650,000 distinct CDR3 sequences, 32% were seen once, and the ten largest hold approximately 15%. The clonotype originates from an elderly woman in good health. The sequencing input was blood. The gene calls are TRBV29-1 and TRBJ2-7; the match to TRBD2 covers 11 bases. The CDR3 DNA follows: TGCAGCGGGACGGGGACTAGCGGTTCCTACGAGCAGTACTTC. Translating it yields CSGTGTSGSYEQYF.